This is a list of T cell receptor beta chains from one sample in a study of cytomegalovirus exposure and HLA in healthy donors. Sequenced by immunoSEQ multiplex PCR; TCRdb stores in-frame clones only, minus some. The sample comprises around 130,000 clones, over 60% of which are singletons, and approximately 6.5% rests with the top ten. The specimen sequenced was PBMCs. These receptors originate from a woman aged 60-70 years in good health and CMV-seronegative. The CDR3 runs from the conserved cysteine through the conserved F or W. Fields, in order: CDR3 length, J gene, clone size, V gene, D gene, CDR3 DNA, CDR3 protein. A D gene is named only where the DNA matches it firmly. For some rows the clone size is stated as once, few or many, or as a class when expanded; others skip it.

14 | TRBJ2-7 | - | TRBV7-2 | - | TGTGCCAGCACCGGTGGAGGTTCCTCCTACGAGCAGTACTTC | CASTGGGSSYEQYF
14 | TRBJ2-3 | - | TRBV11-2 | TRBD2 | TGTGCCAGCCGGGCGGGGGGGGCAACAGATACGCAGTATTTT | CASRAGGATDTQYF
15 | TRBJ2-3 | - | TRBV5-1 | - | TGCGCCAGCAGCCCTTGGGGGGTTAGCACAGATACGCAGTATTTT | CASSPWGVSTDTQYF
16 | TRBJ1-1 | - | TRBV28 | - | TGTGCCAGTGGGCCCGTTTCAGGGTACATGAACACTGAAGCTTTCTTT | CASGPVSGYMNTEAFF
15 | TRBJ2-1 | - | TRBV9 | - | TGTGCCAGCAGCGTTACGGAGAGCTCCTACAATGAGCAGTTCTTC | CASSVTESSYNEQFF
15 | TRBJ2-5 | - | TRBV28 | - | TGTGCCAGCAGTCCCAGGACTCGGCCTAAAGAGACCCAGTACTTC | CASSPRTRPKETQYF
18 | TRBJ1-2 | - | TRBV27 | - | TGTGCCAGCAGTTTATTAGGCGCAGGGGTACTGAATAGCTATGGCTACACCTTC | CASSLLGAGVLNSYGYTF
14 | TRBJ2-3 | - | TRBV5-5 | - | TGTGCCAGCAGCTTTGACACTGGCACAGATACGCAGTATTTT | CASSFDTGTDTQYF
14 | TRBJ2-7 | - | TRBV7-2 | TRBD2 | TGTGCCAGCAGCTTAGTTAGCGGGTACGACGAGCAGTACTTC | CASSLVSGYDEQYF
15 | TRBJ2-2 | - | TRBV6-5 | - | TGTGCCAGCAGTTCGAGCGGAACGAGCACCGGGGAGCTGTTTTTT | CASSSSGTSTGELFF
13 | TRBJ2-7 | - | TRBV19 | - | TGTGCCAGTAGTATTCTACAGGACTACGAGCAGTACTTC | CASSILQDYEQYF
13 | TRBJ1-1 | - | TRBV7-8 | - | TGTGCCAGCACCGGAGAGTTCAACACTGAAGCTTTCTTT | CASTGEFNTEAFF
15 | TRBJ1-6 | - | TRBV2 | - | TGTGCCAGCAGCCTCTCGGGGGGGCCGAATTCACCCCTCCACTTT | CASSLSGGPNSPLHF
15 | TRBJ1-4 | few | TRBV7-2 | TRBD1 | TGTGCCAGCAGCTTATTCCCATCAGGGGGTGAAAAACTGTTTTTT | CASSLFPSGGEKLFF
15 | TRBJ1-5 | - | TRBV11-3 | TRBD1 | TGTGCCAGCAGCTTAGATGACAGGGTCGATCAGCCCCAGCATTTT | CASSLDDRVDQPQHF
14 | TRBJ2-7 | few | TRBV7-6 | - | TGTGCCAGCAGTAGACTTTATAGCTCCTACGAGCAGTACTTC | CASSRLYSSYEQYF
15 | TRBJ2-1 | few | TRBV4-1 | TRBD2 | TGTGCCAGCAGCCCACGGACTAGCGCCTACAATGAGCAGTTCTTC | CASSPRTSAYNEQFF
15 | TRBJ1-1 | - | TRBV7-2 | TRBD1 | TGTGCCAGCAGCCCTCGGACAGGGAAGGTCACTGAAGCTTTCTTT | CASSPRTGKVTEAFF
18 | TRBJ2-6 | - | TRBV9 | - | TGTGCCAGCAGCGTAAGACAGGAAAAAGACTCTGGGGCCAACGTCCTGACTTTC | CASSVRQEKDSGANVLTF
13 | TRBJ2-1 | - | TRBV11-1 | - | TGTGCCAGCAGCTTAGGACTGTACAATGAGCAGTTCTTC | CASSLGLYNEQFF
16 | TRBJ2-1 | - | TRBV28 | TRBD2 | TGTGCCAGCACCGTGGGAGGGGTAATAGGTTTGGGTGAGCAGTTCTTC | CASTVGGVIGLGEQFF
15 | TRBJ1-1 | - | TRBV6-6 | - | TGTGCCAGCAGTTACTCGTCCGGGATGAACACTGAAGCTTTCTTT | CASSYSSGMNTEAFF
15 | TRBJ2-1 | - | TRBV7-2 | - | TGTGCCAGCAGCACTGTACAGGGAGGGTACAATGAGCAGTTCTTC | CASSTVQGGYNEQFF
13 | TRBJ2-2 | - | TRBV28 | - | TGTGCCAGTCTGGAGGGGAACACCGGGGAGCTGTTTTTT | CASLEGNTGELFF
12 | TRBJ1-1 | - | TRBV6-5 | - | TGTGCCAGCAGTTATGGGGCCGGGCTGGCTTTCTTT | CASSYGAGLAFF
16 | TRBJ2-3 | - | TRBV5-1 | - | TGCGCCAGCAGCGAGGGACTCCTACATAGCACAGATACGCAGTATTTT | CASSEGLLHSTDTQYF
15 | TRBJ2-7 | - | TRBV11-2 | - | TGTGCCAGCAGCTTAGATGTTGGGCAGGGGATTAAGCAGTACTTC | CASSLDVGQGIKQYF
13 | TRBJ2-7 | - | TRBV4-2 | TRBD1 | TGTGCCAGCAGCCAAGTCAGAGGGGGCCTGCAGTACTTC | CASSQVRGGLQYF
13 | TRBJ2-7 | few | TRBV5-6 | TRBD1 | TGTGCCAGCAGCGCCGGCAGGGGGCGCGAGCAGTACTTC | CASSAGRGREQYF
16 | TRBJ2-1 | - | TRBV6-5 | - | TGTGCCAGCAGTTACCGGTTGGAGGGGTCACGCAATGAGCAGTTCTTC | CASSYRLEGSRNEQFF
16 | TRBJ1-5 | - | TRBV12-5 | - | TGTGCTAGTGCCAGACAGGAGGTTGCGGGCAATCAGCCCCAGCATTTT | CASARQEVAGNQPQHF
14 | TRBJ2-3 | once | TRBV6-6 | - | TGTGCCAGCAGTTACTCAACGGGGACAGATACGCAGTATTTT | CASSYSTGTDTQYF
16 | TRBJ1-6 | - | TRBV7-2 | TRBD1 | TGTGCCAGCAGCTTAGTACAGGGGAGGACGGGTTCACCCCTCCACTTT | CASSLVQGRTGSPLHF
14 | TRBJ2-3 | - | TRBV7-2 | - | TGTGCCAGCTGGCGGGGACCCAGCACAGATACGCAGTATTTT | CASWRGPSTDTQYF
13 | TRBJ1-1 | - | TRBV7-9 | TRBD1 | TGTGCCAGCAGCTCCGGGACAGGAGATGAAGCTTTCTTT | CASSSGTGDEAFF
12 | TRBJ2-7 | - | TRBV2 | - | TGTGCCAGCAGTGCCGCAGGTTACGAGCAGTACTTC | CASSAAGYEQYF
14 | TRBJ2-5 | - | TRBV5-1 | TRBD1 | TGCGCCAGCAGCCCCGGGACAGTAGAAGAGGCCCAGTACTTC | CASSPGTVEEAQYF
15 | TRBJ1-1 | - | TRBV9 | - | TGTGCCAGCAGCGTAGGGTGGGGCCAGAACACTGAAGCTTTCTTT | CASSVGWGQNTEAFF
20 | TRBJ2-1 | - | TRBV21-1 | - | TGTGCCAGCAGCAAAGTTAGGGTAAGGACTAGCGGGAGGGACTACAATGAGCAGTTCTTC | CASSKVRVRTSGRDYNEQFF
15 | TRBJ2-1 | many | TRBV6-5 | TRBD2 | TGTGCCAGCAGTCCTAGCGGGAGGACCTACAATGAGCAGTTCTTC | CASSPSGRTYNEQFF